This T cell receptor (beta chain) was obtained from a study of OX40 agonist ivuxolimab in advanced cancers. Background on the study: Participants, 80% to 90% male, averaged around 60 years of age, ranging from 23 to 79.

Blood specimens came from baseline, cycle 4 day 1, and cycle 7 day 1. Broader study findings: Normalized T-cell clonal expansion was also low in a subset of nonresponders.

Sequencing was performed with immunoSEQ multiplex PCR; in TCRdb, only in-frame clones are kept and a portion is missing. The sample lists around 80,000 clones, roughly 90% occurring once. As concerns this clone: Its antigen is as yet unknown.

The sample here was CD4+ or CD8+ T cells sorted from blood, taken in a trial of the OX40 agonist ivuxolimab. This clonotype was obtained from an adult with an advanced solid tumor such as melanoma, head and neck, liver or kidney cancer.

The CDR3 region has the DNA TGTGCCAGCAGCGGCAATGGAGATACGCAGTATTTT. This translates into CASSGNGDTQYF. The rearrangement uses TRBV6-6 and TRBJ2-3; the D is unclear. V was trimmed by 6 bases and J by 5 bases, leaving 9 bases between them. The CDR3 consists of 12 residues. Germline V lookup: CDR1 MNHNY, CDR2 SVGAGI (reference sequence).